This T cell receptor (beta chain) originates from a study of T cell responses to AZD1222 COVID-19 vaccine. Findings and caveats of the study: Clonal diversity was possibly underestimated, and the donors were mostly white British, with more females. The breadth and depth of Spike-specific TCRs increased once two AZD1222 doses had been given.

The CDR3 consists of 15 residues. In the case of this clone: Its antigen is unknown.

Generated by immunoSEQ multiplex PCR, the TCRdb table keeps only in-frame clones and is missing some. Of 120,000 to 150,000 clones in the sample, about 92% were seen once. Source: peripheral blood, taken on day 0 of AZD1222 vaccination. This TCR was recovered from an adult in good health. V and J are TRBV21-1 and TRBJ2-7; TRBD2 is taken as the D call from the table, unchecked against the DNA. TRBV21-1 represents a pseudogene. CDR3 nucleotides: TGTGCCAGCAGCTCCTTACGGGACTCCCCCTACGAGCAGTACTTC. Its protein is CASSSLRDSPYEQYF.